Listed here are 5 T cell receptor beta chains from one sample, sequenced in a study of blood T cell repertoires in COVID-19. The repertoire was sequenced with immunoSEQ multiplex PCR; TCRdb's copy has only in-frame clones and lacks some. The sample includes over 200,000 clones, 87% of them seen just once. Material for sequencing was PBMCs or T cells enriched from blood (not recorded which). These receptors all come from a man aged 25-40 years who had recovered from COVID-19.

The V gene is TRBV28, the J gene TRBJ1-4; tentatively, D is TRBD1 (6 bases). CDR3 length: 16 amino acids. Per the germline V gene, CDR1 is MDHEN and CDR2 is SYDVKM. Trimming took 5 bases from V and 5 from J, leaving 18 bases between them. The DNA of the CDR3 is TGTGCCAGCAGTATCCCAGGGGTCATGGGCAATGAAAAACTGTTTTTT. The encoded protein is CASSIPGVMGNEKLFF.

V is TRBV19 and J is TRBJ1-4, with 8 bases matching TRBD1. CDR3 size: 13 residues. From germline, CDR1 is LNHDA and CDR2 SQIVND (reference sequence). The junction had 1 base not matched to a gene; V was cut back by 5 bases and J by 5 bases. The CDR3 region is CASSGQGNEKLFF. For the CDR3, the DNA is TGTGCCAGTAGTGGACAGGGAAATGAAAAACTGTTTTTT.

This clone was observed a single time. V usage is TRBV4-1 and J usage is TRBJ1-3; the D gene is possibly TRBD1 (6 bases). Germline CDR1 is MGHRA and CDR2 is YSYEKL. The CDR3 is 16 amino acids. V was clipped by 4 bases and J by 0 bases, with 13 bases between them. CDR3 nucleotides: TGCGCCAGCAGCCCTGGACAGTGGGTCTCTGGAAACACCATATATTTT. It codes for CASSPGQWVSGNTIYF.

The chain couples TRBV10-2 to TRBJ2-2; D gene unclear. This CDR3 spans 15 amino acids. V lost 3 bases, J lost 6 bases, and 14 bases lay in between. Germline CDR1 reads WSHSY; CDR2 reads SAAADI. The chain's CDR3 is CASSDISDGAGELFF. In DNA, the CDR3 is TGCGCCAGCAGTGATATCTCCGATGGAGCCGGGGAGCTGTTTTTT.

This clone was found once. The rearrangement uses TRBV19 and TRBJ1-2; D is perhaps TRBD1 (5 bases). This CDR3 is 12 amino acids long. CDR1 is LNHDA, CDR2 SQIVND, per germline (reference sequence). Trimming stripped 5 bases from V and 8 bases from J, with 12 bases between. As DNA, the CDR3 is TGTGCCAGTAGTCCGGGGGTTAAAGGCTACACCTTC. Protein product: CASSPGVKGYTF.